This T cell receptor beta chain was recorded in a study of shared clonotypes between healthy human individuals. This CDR3 spans 15 amino acids. J lost 5 bases, V lost 4 bases, and 6 bases had no gene match. CDR1 and CDR2 from the germline V gene are SGHRS and YFSETQ. The table came from immunoSEQ multiplex PCR; TCRdb's copy has only in-frame clones and leaves some out. The profile shows roughly 1,100,000 clones, about 75% of them singletons. V gene TRBV5-1 combines with J gene TRBJ1-5, with 10 nucleotides matching TRBD1. Sequences were obtained from memory CD4+ T cells sorted from blood. Sample subset: CD45RA-negative fraction. The source of this sequence is a man aged 18 to 29 in good health. The chain's CDR3 is CASSPGQGVYQPQHF. CDR3 sequence (DNA): TGCGCCAGCAGCCCCGGACAGGGGGTTTATCAGCCCCAGCATTTT.